This is a list of T cell receptor beta chains from one sample in a study of T cells after yellow fever vaccination. Using its own MiXCR run on the 5' RACE reads, TCRdb lists one record per CDR3 protein. The sample has more than 350,000 distinct CDR3 sequences; under 14% are singletons. The starting material was PBMCs, obtained on the day of the first yellow fever vaccination. The receptors stem from a man aged 18 to 29 who received the YFV17D yellow fever vaccine. Each CDR3 is given with its conserved first and last residue. Clone size is not always given. Where it is, it says once, few, many or a class for expanded clones.

many	15	TRBV24-1	TRBJ2-2	CATSDESRTSGELFF
few	14	TRBV6-5	TRBJ2-1	CASSFRGDHNEQFF
-	14	TRBV2	TRBJ1-2	CASSPSGRTYGYTF
few	14	TRBV29-1	TRBJ2-2	CSVRQGAFSRELFF
few	14	TRBV20-1	TRBJ2-5	CRERGSKAGETQYF
-	14	TRBV20-1	TRBJ2-1	CSAAGQNSYNEQFF
-	19	TRBV7-2	TRBJ2-6	CASSLPLGGPPFWANVLTF
many	13	TRBV6-2/TRBV6-3	TRBJ1-1	CASRGQAHTEAFF
-	15	TRBV7-9	TRBJ1-4	CASSSTNLAGEKLFF
many	13	TRBV6-1	TRBJ2-2	CASSRDGTGELFF